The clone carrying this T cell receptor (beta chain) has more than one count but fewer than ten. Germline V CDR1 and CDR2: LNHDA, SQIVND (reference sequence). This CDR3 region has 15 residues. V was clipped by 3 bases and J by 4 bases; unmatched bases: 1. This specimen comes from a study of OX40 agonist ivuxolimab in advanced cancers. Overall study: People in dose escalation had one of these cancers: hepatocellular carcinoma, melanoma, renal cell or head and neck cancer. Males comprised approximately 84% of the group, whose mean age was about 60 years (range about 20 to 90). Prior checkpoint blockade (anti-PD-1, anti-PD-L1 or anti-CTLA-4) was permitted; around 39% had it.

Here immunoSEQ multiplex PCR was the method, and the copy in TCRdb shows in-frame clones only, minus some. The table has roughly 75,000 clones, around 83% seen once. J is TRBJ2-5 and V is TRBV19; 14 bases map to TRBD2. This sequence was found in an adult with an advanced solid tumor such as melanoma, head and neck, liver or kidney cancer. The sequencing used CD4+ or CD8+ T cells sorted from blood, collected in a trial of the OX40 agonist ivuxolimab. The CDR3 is CASSIGTSGRETQYF. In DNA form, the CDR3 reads TGTGCCAGTAGTATCGGGACTAGCGGGAGAGAGACCCAGTACTTC.